The clone carrying this TCR beta chain was recorded a few times. A single record per CDR3 protein comes from TCRdb applying MiXCR to the 5' RACE reads. This table holds almost 350,000 distinct CDR3 sequences, 20% to 25% found once. Germline V lookup: CDR1 SQVTM, CDR2 ANQGSEA. The CDR3 is 14 amino acids. After removal of 1 base from V and 5 bases from J, the junction contained 3 bases not matched to a gene. These data originate in a study of T-cell memory formation after mild COVID-19. Study-wide background: Largely donor-specific TCR clusters were found.

Sequenced input: PBMCs or a T cell subset sorted from them (not recorded which). The sequence was collected from a young man who had mild COVID-19 (a few samples of this study predate the infection). Cell type and time point are not known. V is TRBV29-1 and J is TRBJ2-2; 8 nucleotides match TRBD1. CDR3: CSVEAGGRTGELFF. In DNA form, the CDR3 reads TGCAGCGTTGAAGCAGGGGGCCGGACCGGGGAGCTGTTTTTT.